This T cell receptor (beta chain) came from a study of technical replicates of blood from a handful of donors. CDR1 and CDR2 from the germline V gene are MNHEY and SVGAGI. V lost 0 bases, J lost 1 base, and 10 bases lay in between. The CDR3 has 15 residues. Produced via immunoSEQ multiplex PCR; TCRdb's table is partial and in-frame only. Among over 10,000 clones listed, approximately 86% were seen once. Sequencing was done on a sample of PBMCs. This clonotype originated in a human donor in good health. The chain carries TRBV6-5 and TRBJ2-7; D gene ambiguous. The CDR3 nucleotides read TGTGCCAGCAGTTACTCCCATGGCGGTTCCTACGAGCAGTACTTC. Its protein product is CASSYSHGGSYEQYF.